This T cell receptor (beta chain) emerged from a study of siplizumab effects on memory and regulatory T cells. Whole-study findings and limits: Solely a minor proportion of alloreactive clones could be assigned to unstimulated subsets.

Sequencing was performed with immunoSEQ multiplex PCR; in TCRdb, only in-frame clones are kept and a portion is missing. Altogether around 83,000 clones are present, over 80% being singletons, with the ten largest covering roughly 15%. The CDR3 contains 12 residues. Germline values: CDR1 SGHDT, CDR2 YYEEEE. With 3 bases removed from V and 3 bases from J, the gap between germline ends came to 6 bases. Remarks on this clone: Its antigen is not known.

The source material was CD4+ T cells sorted from blood. This clonotype originated in a human donor in good health. The chain employs TRBV5-6 and TRBJ2-5; D possibly corresponds to TRBD1 (6 bases). CDR3 in DNA: TGTGCCAGCAGCTACAGGGAAGAGACCCAGTACTTC. Translated: CASSYREETQYF. The complete variable domain, with remaining parts taken from reference TRBV5-6 and TRBJ2-5, reads DAGVTQSPTHLIKTRGQQVTLRCSPKSGHDTVSWYQQALGQGPQFIFQYYEEEERQRGNFPDRFSGHQFPNYSSELNVNALLLGDSALYLCASSYREETQYFGPGTRLLVL.